Presented here are 28 T cell receptor beta chains from one specimen sequenced in a study of shared clonotypes between healthy human individuals. Sequencing was performed with immunoSEQ multiplex PCR; in TCRdb, only in-frame clones are kept and a portion is missing. There are about 2.4 million clones in the sample; 93% occur only once, and 0.35% to 0.45% lies in the top ten. Sequencing used naive CD4+ T cells from PBMCs. The subset denotes: CD45RA+ positively selected. These receptor sequences come from a man aged 18 to 29 in good health. Some clones in this sample may be carry-over from other donors' samples.

This clone was detected only once. This chain uses TRBV2 with TRBJ1-2; 9 bases agree with TRBD1. Germline assignment: CDR1 SNHLY and CDR2 FYNNEI. The V and J ends lost 6 bases and 7 bases, in that order; junction bases with no gene match: 6. CDR3 length: 13 amino acids. As DNA, the CDR3 is TGTGCCAGCAGAGCCGGGACAGGGCGTGGCTACACCTTC. As protein: CASRAGTGRGYTF.

The chain links TRBV11-2 to TRBJ2-3, with TRBD2 matching 9 bases. This CDR3 spans 16 amino acids. Per the germline V gene, CDR1 is SGHAT and CDR2 is FQNNGV. Trimming cost V 2 bases and J 3 bases; bases outside gene matches: 6. CDR3 DNA sequence: TGTGCCAGCAGCTTATGGCGGGGGGGCGTGACAGATACGCAGTATTTT. Protein product: CASSLWRGGVTDTQYF.

The chain couples TRBV28 to TRBJ2-1; D uncertain. Trimming stripped 9 bases from V and 9 bases from J, with 12 bases between. This CDR3 contains 11 residues. Per germline, CDR1 MDHEN and CDR2 SYDVKM. The CDR3 nucleotides are TGTGCCAGTCAAGCCTCGGGTGAGCAGTTCTTC. The encoded protein is CASQASGEQFF.

The V and J genes are TRBV7-2 and TRBJ2-5; 9 bases line up with TRBD2. Trimming removed 3 bases from V and 1 base from J; junction bases left unmatched: 9. This CDR3 is 17 amino acids long. Germline CDR1 and CDR2: SGHTA and FQGNSA. In DNA, the CDR3 is TGTGCCAGCAGCTTTATAGCGGGAGTTTTTTCCCAAGAGACCCAGTACTTC. Its protein product is CASSFIAGVFSQETQYF.

This clone showed up just a few times. The chain combines TRBV14 with TRBJ1-3; no definite D call. This CDR3 region has 15 residues. With 3 bases removed from V and 0 bases from J, the gap between germline ends came to 9 bases. CDR1 and CDR2 (germline): SGHDN, FVKESK. The CDR3 DNA follows: TGTGCCAGCAGCCACCAGAGGAACTCTGGAAACACCATATATTTT. This gives the protein CASSHQRNSGNTIYF.

CDR3 DNA sequence: TGCGCCAGCAGCCACGCTAGCGGGAGGGCCTCAGCCCCCGAGCAGTACTTC. Protein product: CASSHASGRASAPEQYF. The chain uses TRBV4-1 and TRBJ2-7, with 12 nucleotides matching TRBD2. The trim removed 3 bases at V and 6 bases at J, leaving 12 bases unmatched. Germline V gene data show CDR1 as MGHRA and CDR2 as YSYEKL. This CDR3 is 17 amino acids long.

In its sample, this clone was seen once. This chain links TRBV5-1 with TRBJ2-6, with D possibly being TRBD1 (6 bases). Germline CDR1 reads SGHRS; CDR2 reads YFSETQ. The ends were cut back, 0 bases at V and 0 bases at J, with 16 bases in the middle. The CDR3 is 19 amino acids. CDR3 sequence (DNA): TGCGCCAGCAGCTTGGCCAGGGGCCTCCTCAGCTCTGGGGCCAACGTCCTGACTTTC. Translation: CASSLARGLLSSGANVLTF.

The V and J genes are TRBV7-8 and TRBJ1-5, with 7 bases aligning to TRBD1. With V trimmed by 5 bases and J by 1 base, 11 bases remained unmatched. This CDR3 contains 17 residues. CDR1 SGHVS and CDR2 FQNEAQ come from the germline V gene. This chain's CDR3 is CASSETTGRGSNQPQHF. In DNA form, the CDR3 reads TGTGCCAGCAGCGAAACGACAGGGCGAGGGAGCAATCAGCCCCAGCATTTT. Supplemented by reference TRBV7-8 and TRBJ1-5, the full variable domain reads GAGVSQSPRYKVAKRGQDVALRCDPISGHVSLFWYQQALGQGPEFLTYFQNEAQLDKSGLPSDRFFAERPEGSVSTLKIQRTQQEDSAVYLCASSETTGRGSNQPQHFGDGTRLSIL.

J is TRBJ2-4 and V is TRBV5-8, with TRBD1 identical over 9 bases. The germline CDR1 and CDR2 sequences are SGHTS and YDEGEE. This CDR3 has 16 residues. The trim removed 2 bases at V and 1 base at J, leaving 4 bases unmatched. The CDR3 region has the DNA TGTGCCAGCAGCTTCGGGACAGGGAAGGCCAAAAACATTCAGTACTTC. It encodes CASSFGTGKAKNIQYF.

A note on this clone: Other DNA sequences in the same sample also yield this CDR3. The chain's CDR3 is CASSYSGGRAYEQYF. The CDR3 DNA follows: TGTGCCAGCAGTTACTCAGGCGGGAGGGCCTACGAGCAGTACTTC. The chain is built from TRBV6-5 and TRBJ2-7, with 9 bases matching TRBD2. Losses at the gene ends were 0 bases for V and 2 bases for J; bases not matched to a gene: 2. Germline assignment: CDR1 MNHEY and CDR2 SVGAGI. CDR3 length: 15 amino acids.

The V gene is TRBV5-1, the J gene TRBJ2-7, with 14 bases that match TRBD2. The germline V gene has CDR1 SGHRS and CDR2 YFSETQ. V gave up 3 bases and J gave up 4 bases; unmatched junction bases: 12. This CDR3 contains 18 residues. The CDR3: CASSWGLAGVSWGYEQYF. CDR3 DNA sequence: TGCGCCAGCAGCTGGGGACTAGCGGGAGTATCCTGGGGGTACGAGCAGTACTTC.

The CDR3 here is CASTREIGRAYNEQFF. The CDR3 DNA reads as TGTGCCAGCACCCGAGAGATCGGGAGGGCCTACAATGAGCAGTTCTTC. The V and J genes are TRBV28 and TRBJ2-1; 8 bases are shared with TRBD2. The germline V gene encodes CDR1 MDHEN and CDR2 SYDVKM. V lost 7 bases and J lost 2; bases outside the gene matches: 10. The CDR3 sequence is 16 residues long.

The chain is built from TRBV6-1 and TRBJ2-7, with D possibly being TRBD1 (6 bases). The CDR3 consists of 15 residues. The V end lost 8 bases, the J end lost 2 bases, and 19 bases lay between the germline ends. Germline assignment: CDR1 MNHNS and CDR2 SASEGT. The CDR3 region is CASRPLGTIPYEQYF. The CDR3 region has the DNA TGTGCCAGCCGACCTCTCGGGACAATCCCCTACGAGCAGTACTTC.

The rearrangement links TRBV28 to TRBJ1-2; D is ambiguous. Germline V gives CDR1 MDHEN, CDR2 SYDVKM. This CDR3 has 13 residues. Trimming left V 1 base short and J 1 base short, with 4 bases between. The CDR3 loop reads CASSLYGNYGYTF. The CDR3 DNA reads as TGTGCCAGCAGTTTATACGGTAACTATGGCTACACCTTC.

CDR3 sequence: CASREGYGYTF. The CDR3 region has the DNA TGTGCCAGCAGGGAGGGCTATGGCTACACCTTC. The J gene is TRBJ1-2, the V gene TRBV28; D unclear. Trimming removed 6 bases from V and 4 bases from J, with 6 bases in between. This CDR3 spans 11 amino acids. Germline CDR1 reads MDHEN; CDR2 reads SYDVKM.

The chain uses TRBV2 and TRBJ2-3; D remains ambiguous. Germline V gene sequence: CDR1 SNHLY, CDR2 FYNNEI. The CDR3 length is 13 residues. The V end lost 6 bases, the J end lost 3 bases, and 10 bases lay between the germline ends. The CDR3 DNA reads TGTGCCAGCAGAGCATTTTTTACAGATACGCAGTATTTT. Protein: CASRAFFTDTQYF.

The V call is TRBV9, the J call TRBJ2-3; D gene unclear. Germline assignment: CDR1 SGDLS and CDR2 YYNGEE. Trimming took off 2 bases at V and 0 bases at J, with 10 bases between the two ends. The CDR3 has 15 residues. The CDR3 loop reads CASSVGTVSTDTQYF. Here the CDR3 DNA reads TGTGCCAGCAGCGTGGGTACCGTGAGCACAGATACGCAGTATTTT.

The chain combines TRBV9 with TRBJ2-1; perhaps TRBD2 as D (6 bases). The CDR3 totals 14 residues. V dropped 7 bases and J dropped 1 base, with 12 bases sitting between them. Germline values: CDR1 SGDLS, CDR2 YYNGEE. The CDR3 loop is CASGGGGSYNEQFF. The CDR3 nucleotides read TGTGCCAGCGGGGGAGGTGGGTCCTACAATGAGCAGTTCTTC. Looking up the rest from reference TRBV9 and TRBJ2-1 gives the full variable domain: DSGVTQTPKHLITATGQRVTLRCSPRSGDLSVYWYQQSLDQGLQFLIQYYNGEERAKGNILERFSAQQFPDLHSELNLSSLELGDSALYFCASGGGGSYNEQFFGPGTRLTVL.

The chain has TRBV7-6 and TRBJ1-5, with 7 bases lining up with TRBD1. In germline, CDR1 is SGHVS, CDR2 FNYEAQ. J lost 1 base, V lost 5 bases, and 8 bases had no gene match. The CDR3 has 16 amino acids. The CDR3: CASSPRQGRSNQPQHF. In nucleotides, the CDR3 is TGTGCCAGCAGCCCGAGACAGGGAAGGAGCAATCAGCCCCAGCATTTT.

The gene calls are TRBV6-9 and TRBJ1-4, with D unresolved. V dropped 6 bases and J dropped 8 bases, with 22 bases sitting between them. Germline lookup yields CDR1 MNHGY and CDR2 SVAAGI. The CDR3 spans 16 residues. The CDR3 protein is CASRTPASCLGEKLFF. The CDR3 region has the DNA TGTGCCAGCAGGACCCCAGCGTCGTGTCTGGGCGAAAAACTGTTTTTT.

The rearrangement links TRBV29-1 to TRBJ1-1, with D hard to call. V dropped 7 bases and J dropped 5 bases, with 8 bases sitting between them. The CDR3 is made up of 10 amino acids. Germline lookup yields CDR1 SQVTM and CDR2 ANQGSEA. CDR3 coding DNA: TGCAGCGCCGGGGTGACTGAAGCTTTCTTT. Amino acids: CSAGVTEAFF.

The chain carries TRBV9 and TRBJ2-7, with D perhaps given as TRBD1 or TRBD2 (6 bases each). Trimming cost V 4 bases and J 5 bases, with 19 bases left between them. This CDR3 has 15 residues. From germline, CDR1 is SGDLS and CDR2 YYNGEE. CDR3 in DNA: TGTGCCAGCAGCCCCCGCAACGGGGGCGGGAACGAGCAGTACTTC. It translates to CASSPRNGGGNEQYF. Combining the CDR3 with reference TRBV9 and TRBJ2-7 gives the whole variable domain DSGVTQTPKHLITATGQRVTLRCSPRSGDLSVYWYQQSLDQGLQFLIQYYNGEERAKGNILERFSAQQFPDLHSELNLSSLELGDSALYFCASSPRNGGGNEQYFGPGTRLTVT.

The chain couples TRBV18 to TRBJ2-1; D not certain. The CDR3 consists of 16 residues. Trimming pared 3 bases from V and 5 bases from J, leaving 17 bases between. Germline V lookup: CDR1 KGHSH, CDR2 LQKENI. The CDR3 nucleotides read TGTGCCAGCTCACCGTTAAAGAACCGAGATAACAATGAGCAGTTCTTC. Amino acids: CASSPLKNRDNNEQFF.

The chain is built from TRBV12-5 and TRBJ2-1; D may be TRBD2 (5 bases). Germline loops: CDR1 LGHNT, CDR2 FRNRAP. V lost 0 bases, J lost 0 bases, and 12 bases lay in between. This CDR3 contains 17 residues. The CDR3 protein is CASGLVSGSTSYNEQFF. The DNA of the CDR3 is TGTGCTAGTGGTTTGGTAAGCGGATCTACCTCCTACAATGAGCAGTTCTTC.

The chain combines TRBV11-2 with TRBJ2-2; 11 nucleotides align to TRBD2. This CDR3 has 15 residues. CDR1 and CDR2 from the germline V gene are SGHAT and FQNNGV. Unmatched junction bases numbered 1, after V lost 3 bases and J lost 4 bases. The CDR3 bases are TGTGCCAGCAGCTTTCTAGCGGGAGGCACCGGGGAGCTGTTTTTT. This sequence encodes CASSFLAGGTGELFF.

Note on this clone: Other nucleotide sequences from this sample produce the same CDR3. This chain uses TRBV5-1 with TRBJ1-2; 11 bases map to TRBD1. Germline CDR1 is SGHRS and CDR2 is YFSETQ. The CDR3 length is 15 residues. After removal of 0 bases from V and 2 bases from J, the junction contained 0 bases not matched to a gene. This chain's CDR3 is CASSLGTGGNYGYTF. The CDR3 DNA reads TGCGCCAGCAGCTTGGGGACAGGGGGCAACTATGGCTACACCTTC.

The chain recombines TRBV27 with TRBJ2-3, with TRBD1 as a possible D gene (6 bases). This CDR3 is built from 16 residues. V shed 5 bases and J shed 1 base, with 16 bases lying between them. Germline CDR1 and CDR2: MNHEY and SMNVEV (reference sequence). The CDR3 nucleotides are TGTGCCAGCAGTCCCACCAGGGCAGGGGGCACAGATACGCAGTATTTT. This sequence encodes CASSPTRAGGTDTQYF.

J is TRBJ2-3 and V is TRBV5-5, with 8 bases fitting TRBD1. V shed 0 bases, J shed 5 bases, and the junction held 8 bases outside the gene matches. This CDR3 has 16 residues. Germline lookup yields CDR1 SGHKS and CDR2 YYEKEE (reference sequence). CDR3 amino acids: CASSLDQGANRDTQYF. The CDR3 nucleotides are TGTGCCAGCAGCTTGGATCAGGGGGCGAACAGAGATACGCAGTATTTT.